Following are 12 T cell receptor beta chains from one sample sequenced in a study of blood T cell repertoires in COVID-19. TCRdb keeps only in-frame clones here, not all; method: immunoSEQ multiplex PCR. The repertoire holds 200,000 to 250,000 clones, with roughly four fifths as singletons. Sequenced input: PBMCs or T cells enriched from blood (not recorded which). The receptors shown here come from a woman aged 40 to 50 with acute COVID-19.

This chain uses TRBV18 with TRBJ1-1, with D possibly matching TRBD1 (5 bases). Germline V gene sequence: CDR1 KGHSH, CDR2 LQKENI. The ends were cut back, 4 bases at V and 1 base at J, with 10 bases in the middle. The CDR3 sequence is 14 residues long. Written as DNA, the CDR3 is TGTGCCAGCTCACTAGACAGAGGGAACACTGAAGCTTTCTTT. It yields the protein CASSLDRGNTEAFF.

The CDR3 region has the DNA TGTGCCAGCAGTGGCCGTACGACAGGGCATTACAATGAGCAGTTCTTC. Amino acid sequence: CASSGRTTGHYNEQFF. V is TRBV25-1 and J is TRBJ2-1; TRBD1 agrees at 7 bases. The germline V gene encodes CDR1 MGHDK and CDR2 SYGVNS. The CDR3 has 16 amino acids. The V segment lost 4 bases and the J segment 4 bases; nucleotides outside the gene matches: 10. Looking up the rest from reference TRBV25-1 and TRBJ2-1 gives the full variable domain: EADIYQTPRYLVIGTGKKITLECSQTMGHDKMYWYQQDPGMELHLIHYSYGVNSTEKGDLSSESTVSRIRTEHFPLTLESARPSHTSQYLCASSGRTTGHYNEQFFGPGTRLTVL.

This sequence joins TRBV19 and TRBJ2-3; a possible D gene is TRBD1 (5 bases). Deletions cut 4 bases from V and 1 base from J, with 15 bases between. Germline CDR1 reads LNHDA; CDR2 reads SQIVND (reference sequence). The length of the CDR3 is 16 residues. CDR3 bases: TGTGCCAGTAGTAGGGGCCTAAGGGGCCGCACAGATACGCAGTATTTT. Residues: CASSRGLRGRTDTQYF.

J is TRBJ1-6 and V is TRBV19; 8 bases line up with TRBD1. After removal of 4 bases from V and 10 bases from J, the junction contained 12 bases not matched to a gene. The CDR3 length is 16 residues. CDR1 and CDR2 from the germline V gene are LNHDA and SQIVND (reference sequence). CDR3 sequence (DNA): TGTGCCAGTAGTACTCGGACAGGGTCCGGAGGGTCACCCCTCCACTTT. Translating it yields CASSTRTGSGGSPLHF.

The chain combines TRBV27 with TRBJ1-2, with D maybe TRBD1 (6 bases). Trimming shortened V by 4 bases and J by 6 bases, and 15 bases separated the two germline ends. This CDR3 has 14 amino acids. Germline V gene data show CDR1 as MNHEY and CDR2 as SMNVEV (reference sequence). This chain's CDR3 is CASSSYRQVDGYTF. CDR3 bases: TGTGCCAGCAGTTCATATCGACAGGTCGATGGCTACACCTTC.

This chain uses TRBV24-1 with TRBJ1-5; D perhaps matches TRBD1 (6 bases). CDR3 size: 14 residues. Germline assignment: CDR1 KGHDR and CDR2 SFDVKD. V lost 6 bases, J lost 0 bases, and 8 bases lay in between. This CDR3 is CATSLGGSNQPQHF. CDR3 DNA sequence: TGTGCCACCAGTTTAGGGGGTAGCAATCAGCCCCAGCATTTT.

This sequence joins TRBV3-1 (or the pseudogene TRBV3-2) and TRBJ2-1, with D maybe TRBD2 (6 bases). V lost 5 bases, J lost 4 bases, and 15 bases lay in between. CDR3 length: 15 residues. CDR1 and CDR2 (germline): LGHDT, YNNKEL (reference sequence). The CDR3 DNA reads as TGTGCCAGCAGCGGGGGGACGTCCCCTTACAATGAGCAGTTCTTC. Its translation: CASSGGTSPYNEQFF.

The chain is built from TRBV7-2 and TRBJ1-2; TRBD1 is a possible D gene (6 bases). V lost 4 bases and J 8 bases, leaving 11 bases between the germline ends. The CDR3 extends over 12 amino acids. Germline CDR1 SGHTA, CDR2 FQGNSA. This CDR3 reads CASSSTGNGYTF. In DNA form, the CDR3 reads TGTGCCAGCAGCTCCACAGGGAACGGCTACACCTTC.

V gene TRBV24-1 combines with J gene TRBJ2-3; TRBD1 is a possible D gene (5 bases). V lost 9 bases and J 1 base, leaving 13 bases between the germline ends. The germline V gene has CDR1 KGHDR and CDR2 SFDVKD. This CDR3 contains 14 residues. CDR3 coding DNA: TGTGCCACCGCACAGGAACGAGGCACAGATACGCAGTATTTT. It yields the protein CATAQERGTDTQYF.

V is TRBV19 and J is TRBJ1-5; no firm D call. CDR1 is LNHDA and CDR2 is SQIVND in the germline V gene (reference sequence). The CDR3 has 12 residues. V lost 6 bases, J lost 4 bases, and 7 bases lay in between. The CDR3 loop reads CASSQKNQPQHF. CDR3 nucleotide sequence: TGTGCCAGTAGCCAGAAGAATCAGCCCCAGCATTTT.

The chain carries TRBV19 and TRBJ1-5, with D hard to call. Germline V gene lookup returns CDR1 LNHDA and CDR2 SQIVND (reference sequence). Trimming took 3 bases from V and 3 from J, leaving 6 bases between them. The CDR3 loop spans 13 amino acids. The DNA for the CDR3 is TGTGCCAGTAGTATCAGTCACAATCAGCCCCAGCATTTT. It specifies CASSISHNQPQHF.

This chain joins TRBV3-1 (or the pseudogene TRBV3-2) and TRBJ2-1; TRBD2 matches at 10 bases. V trimming: 1 base; J trimming: 7 bases; junction bases outside the gene matches: 13. CDR3 size: 18 residues. CDR1 is LGHDT and CDR2 is YNNKEL in the germline V gene (reference sequence). CDR3 nucleotides: TGTGCCAGCAGCCAAGCTTCAGCTAGCGGGGGCTTTTGGAATGAGCAGTTCTTC. This translates into CASSQASASGGFWNEQFF.